Below are 3 T cell receptor beta chains sequenced from a single sample in a study of blood T cell repertoires in COVID-19. Generated by immunoSEQ multiplex PCR, the TCRdb table keeps only in-frame clones and is missing some. This sample has 140,000 to 150,000 clones, with around four fifths found just once. The sample was peripheral blood. The receptor set was obtained from a woman between 40 and 50 years old with active or convalescent COVID-19.

The V gene is TRBV11-2, the J gene TRBJ2-3; D remains unclear. V was cut by 3 bases and J by 2 bases, with 9 bases left in between. CDR1 and CDR2 (germline): SGHAT, FQNNGV. The CDR3 is 14 residues long. The CDR3 region is CASSFTVATDTQYF. CDR3 nucleotides: TGTGCCAGCAGCTTCACGGTAGCCACAGATACGCAGTATTTT.

This chain joins TRBV10-1 and TRBJ2-5, with 9 positions matching TRBD1. CDR1 and CDR2 (germline): WNHNN, SYGVQD (reference sequence). J was trimmed by 2 bases and V by 6 bases; bases with no gene match: 7. The CDR3 extends over 15 amino acids. The CDR3 spells CASSQDRGLQETQYF. The CDR3 nucleotides are TGCGCCAGCAGCCAGGACAGGGGTCTACAAGAGACCCAGTACTTC.

The V and J genes are TRBV7-9 and TRBJ1-1; 8 nucleotides match TRBD1. V trimming: 7 bases; J trimming: 1 base; junction bases outside the gene matches: 11. The CDR3 covers 16 residues. Germline V gene sequence: CDR1 SEHNR, CDR2 FQNEAQ (reference sequence). The CDR3 DNA reads as TGTGCCAGCACCCCTAGGGGAGGGACAGGGAACACTGAAGCTTTCTTT. Protein: CASTPRGGTGNTEAFF.